The rows below give T cell receptor beta chains drawn from one sample of a study of regulatory T cells in long-lasting Graves disease. TCRdb re-analysed the multiplex PCR reads in MiXCR, keeping a single row per CDR3 protein. Here the sample spans almost 450,000 distinct CDR3 sequences, about 16% being singletons. This same sample was also part of a study on T cells in Graves' hyperthyroidism and ophthalmopathy.

The sample was peripheral blood mononuclear cells (PBMCs), taken at new diagnosis, from a patient treated with antithyroid drugs. These receptors originate from a woman in her twenties or thirties with Graves disease. Each CDR3 is given with its conserved first and last residue. The D gene is left open where the match is weak. A row's size may be missing; if present it is once, few, many or a size class.

size | D | J | V | CDR3 | DNA
NA | NA | TRBJ1-1 | TRBV30 | CAWSAHTDAFF | TGTGCCTGGAGTGCCCACACTGACGCTTTCTTT
NA | NA | TRBJ1-1 | TRBV5-5 | CASSLESSRAEAFF | TGTGCCAGCAGCTTGGAGAGTTCGAGGGCTGAAGCTTTCTTT
many | TRBD1 | TRBJ1-1 | TRBV5-1 | CASSWATGGVGHTEAFF | TGCGCCAGCAGCTGGGCGACAGGGGGCGTGGGGCACACTGAAGCTTTCTTT
many | NA | TRBJ1-1 | TRBV7-2 | CASSLGHSNTEAFF | TGTGCCAGCAGCTTAGGACACAGCAACACTGAAGCTTTCTTT
many | TRBD2 | TRBJ2-7 | TRBV2 | CASSTLAGGNYEQYF | TGTGCCAGCAGTACCCTAGCGGGAGGAAACTACGAGCAGTACTTC
many | NA | TRBJ1-2 | TRBV5-1 | CASSLGPGTNYGYTF | TGCGCCAGCAGCTTGGGTCCGGGGACTAACTATGGCTACACCTTC
many | TRBD1 | TRBJ2-7 | TRBV7-2 | CASSLGGQASYEQYF | TGTGCCAGCAGCTTAGGAGGACAGGCCTCCTACGAGCAGTACTTC
NA | TRBD2 | TRBJ2-4 | TRBV12-3/TRBV12-4 | CASRGRSSGRAWGKNIQYF | TGTGCCAGCAGGGGGCGGAGTAGCGGGAGGGCCTGGGGCAAAAACATTCAGTACTTC
few | NA | TRBJ1-1 | TRBV15 | CATSRMGAAEAFF | TGTGCCACCAGCAGAATGGGGGCAGCTGAAGCTTTCTTT
many | TRBD2 | TRBJ2-7 | TRBV14 | CASSQGGLAGVGYYEQYF | TGTGCCAGCAGCCAAGGTGGGCTAGCGGGAGTCGGGTACTACGAGCAGTACTTC
NA | NA | TRBJ1-1 | TRBV2 | CASSEDGAAGTEAFF | TGTGCCAGCAGTGAAGATGGAGCTGCGGGCACTGAAGCTTTCTTT
few | TRBD1 | TRBJ1-2 | TRBV19 | CASRPWTGGSSNYGYTF | TGTGCCAGTAGACCGTGGACAGGGGGCTCCTCTAACTATGGCTACACCTTC
many | NA | TRBJ2-3 | TRBV3-1 | CASSRWDNTDTQYF | TGTGCCAGCAGCCGGTGGGACAACACAGATACGCAGTATTTT
many | NA | TRBJ2-6 | TRBV7-2 | CASSNSGANVLTF | TGTGCCAGCAGCAACTCTGGGGCCAACGTCCTGACTTTC
many | NA | TRBJ1-1 | TRBV30 | CAWIAVGEAFF | TGTGCCTGGATCGCGGTAGGAGAAGCTTTCTTT